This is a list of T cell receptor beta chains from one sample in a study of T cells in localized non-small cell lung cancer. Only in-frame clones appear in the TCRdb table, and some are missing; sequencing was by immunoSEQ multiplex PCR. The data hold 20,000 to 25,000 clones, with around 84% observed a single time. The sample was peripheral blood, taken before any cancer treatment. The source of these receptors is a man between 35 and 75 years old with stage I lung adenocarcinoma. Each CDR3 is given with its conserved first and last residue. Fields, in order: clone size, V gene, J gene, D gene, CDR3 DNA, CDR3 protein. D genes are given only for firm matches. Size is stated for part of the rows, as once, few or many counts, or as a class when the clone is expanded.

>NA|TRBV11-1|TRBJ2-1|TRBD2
TGTGCCAGCAGCTTCGGGGGGGATGAGCAGTTCTTC
CASSFGGDEQFF
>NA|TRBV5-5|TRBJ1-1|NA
TGTGCCAGCAAGCGGGGATCGGAGAACACTGAAGCTTTCTTT
CASKRGSENTEAFF
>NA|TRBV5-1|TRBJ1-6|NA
TGCGCCAGCAGCTTGGGCCCAACAGGGAGAGATAATTCACCCCTCCACTTT
CASSLGPTGRDNSPLHF
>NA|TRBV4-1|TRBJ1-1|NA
TGCGCCAGCAGCCAAGGGGCTGAAGCTTTCTTT
CASSQGAEAFF
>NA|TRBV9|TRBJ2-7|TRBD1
TGTGCCAGCAGCGTAGGGACAGGCTTGGTCGAGCAGTACTTC
CASSVGTGLVEQYF
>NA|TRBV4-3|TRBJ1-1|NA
TGCGCCAGCAGCTCCTACCTGAACACTGAAGCTTTCTTT
CASSSYLNTEAFF
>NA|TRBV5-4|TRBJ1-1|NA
TGTGCCAGCAGCACCGGACGGGGCACTGAAGCTTTCTTT
CASSTGRGTEAFF
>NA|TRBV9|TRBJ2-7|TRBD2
TGTGCCAGCAGCGTCCGGGGGGGAGGCGAGCAGTACTTC
CASSVRGGGEQYF
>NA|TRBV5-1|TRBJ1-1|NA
TGCGCCAGCAGCTTGGCCGTCCAGAACACTGAAGCTTTCTTT
CASSLAVQNTEAFF
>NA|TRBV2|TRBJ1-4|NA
TGTGCCAGCAGTGTTCAAAGGAATGAAAAACTGTTTTTT
CASSVQRNEKLFF
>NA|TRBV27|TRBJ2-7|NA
TGTGCCAGCCCCTTGGGGGGACGGACCTACTACGAGCAGTACTTC
CASPLGGRTYYEQYF
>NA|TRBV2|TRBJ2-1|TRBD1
TGTGCCAGCCGAGGGGACAGATACAATGAGCAGTTCTTC
CASRGDRYNEQFF
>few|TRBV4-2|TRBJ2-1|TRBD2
TGTGCCAGCAGCCAAGAGCCTAGCGGGAGTTACAATGAGCAGTTCTTC
CASSQEPSGSYNEQFF
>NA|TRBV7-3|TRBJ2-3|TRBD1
TGTGCCAGCAGCTCCCAGGGGGCATCTTCAGATACGCAGTATTTT
CASSSQGASSDTQYF
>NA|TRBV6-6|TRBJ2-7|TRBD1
TGTGCCAGCAGTAGGACAGGGGCCTACGAGCAGTACTTC
CASSRTGAYEQYF
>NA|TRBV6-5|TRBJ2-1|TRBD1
TGTGCCAGCAGTTACGATTTGACAGGGGGAGGGAATGAGCAGTTCTTC
CASSYDLTGGGNEQFF